This TCR beta chain appears in the sequencing data of a study of blood T cell repertoires in COVID-19. The overall study: Material from acute and convalescent COVID-19 was sourced from the United States, Italy and Spain. T cells, B-cell-depleted T cells, or PBMCs provided the cDNA or gDNA that served as material.

Germline V gene lookup returns CDR1 SQVTM and CDR2 ANQGSEA. V was clipped by 4 bases and J by 0 bases, with 10 bases between them. The CDR3 loop spans 14 amino acids. The authors' processing: Reference gene primers were amplified, and this amplification served to estimate nucleated cell counts. TCRdb's copy holds only in-frame clones and misses some; the assay was immunoSEQ multiplex PCR. That table is the source of V, J and clone size, and D and trimming were worked out from the DNA. The sample shows about 130,000 clones, 70% to 85% of them seen only once. The sequence was collected from a woman aged 45-65 years with acute or convalescent COVID-19. The sequenced sample consisted of peripheral blood. V gene TRBV29-1 combines with J gene TRBJ2-1; the D gene is possibly TRBD2 (6 bases). Here the CDR3 DNA reads TGCAGCGTTGCGAGGAGGGACTCCTACAATGAGCAGTTCTTC. The encoded protein is CSVARRDSYNEQFF.